The 18 T cell receptor beta chains below come from one sample, sequenced in a study of blood T cell repertoires in COVID-19 (dated by TCRdb to about 2020). Libraries were built with the immunoSEQ multiplex PCR assay. TCRdb's version of the immuneACCESS table is confined to in-frame rearrangements and falls short of the full clone set. An unresolved V gene accounts for under half of the shortfall where checked; the remainder is of unknown origin. This sample gives more than 200,000 clones in total; roughly 91% of them show up just once. The ten largest clones take up around 4% of the sample. The sequenced sample consisted of PBMCs or T cells enriched from blood (not recorded which). Receptors were obtained from a woman aged 25 to 45 who had recovered from COVID-19.

This clone was counted at least ten times. CDR3 protein: CASSTREGDTGELFF. CDR3 nucleotide sequence: TGTGCCAGTAGTACAAGGGAGGGGGACACCGGGGAGCTGTTTTTT. This chain joins TRBV19 and TRBJ2-2; TRBD2 might be the D (7 bases). Germline values: CDR1 LNHDA, CDR2 SQIVND (reference sequence). Deletions cut 4 bases from V and 3 bases from J, with 12 bases between. This CDR3 is built from 15 residues.

The chain joins TRBV6-2 or TRBV6-3 to TRBJ2-1; D unclear. The CDR3 extends over 16 amino acids. Trimming shortened V by 5 bases and J by 0 bases, and 14 bases separated the two germline ends. Germline V lookup: CDR1 MNHEY, CDR2 SVGEGT. The CDR3 region has the DNA TGTGCCAGCAGTGTACGGGTCCTCAGCTCCTACAATGAGCAGTTCTTC. This translates into CASSVRVLSSYNEQFF.

The V call is TRBV19, the J call TRBJ1-2; possibly TRBD1 for D (6 bases). The CDR3 is 18 amino acids. Germline V gives CDR1 LNHDA, CDR2 SQIVND (reference sequence). With 5 bases removed from V and 0 bases from J, the gap between germline ends came to 22 bases. The CDR3 is CASSSPTGYQKANYGYTF. The CDR3 DNA is TGTGCCAGTAGTTCCCCGACAGGATACCAAAAAGCTAACTATGGCTACACCTTC.

This chain connects TRBV6-5 to TRBJ2-7; 14 bases fit TRBD2. This CDR3 comprises 15 residues. J lost 6 bases, V lost 4 bases, and 5 bases had no gene match. Germline CDR1 MNHEY, CDR2 SVGAGI. The CDR3 is CASSFLTSGRGEQYF. The CDR3 nucleotides are TGTGCCAGCAGTTTCTTGACTAGCGGGAGGGGCGAGCAGTACTTC.

The V call is TRBV28, the J call TRBJ1-1; D is unresolved. The CDR3 sequence is 15 residues long. CDR1 is MDHEN and CDR2 is SYDVKM in the germline V gene. V was cut by 4 bases and J by 3 bases, with 15 bases left in between. Written as DNA, the CDR3 is TGTGCCAGCAGTTCCCCGGAGGATTGGGACACTGAAGCTTTCTTT. This sequence encodes CASSSPEDWDTEAFF.

The J gene is TRBJ1-2, the V gene TRBV7-2, with a possible D match to TRBD1 (5 bases). The CDR3 has 12 residues. Germline CDR1 SGHTA, CDR2 FQGNSA. The germline V and J ends were trimmed by 5 bases and 8 bases, with 12 bases remaining between them. The CDR3 bases are TGTGCCAGCAGCCCAGGACAACGAGGCTACACCTTC. Residues: CASSPGQRGYTF.

This chain connects TRBV6-1 to TRBJ1-2, with D perhaps matching TRBD1 (6 bases). Germline values: CDR1 MNHNS, CDR2 SASEGT. V was trimmed by 4 bases and J by 3 bases, leaving 21 bases between them. The CDR3 spans 17 residues. The CDR3 loop is CASSVMRTAQGDYGYTF. DNA of the CDR3: TGTGCCAGCAGTGTTATGAGGACAGCACAAGGGGACTATGGCTACACCTTC.

The V gene is TRBV5-6, the J gene TRBJ1-1; D remains ambiguous. CDR3 length equals 14 residues. Germline CDR1 SGHDT, CDR2 YYEEEE. Between the trimmed V and J ends, which lost 8 bases and 2 bases, there was a span of 16 bases. CDR3 sequence reads: CASRVEAGNTEAFF. As DNA, the CDR3 is TGTGCCAGTAGAGTAGAGGCGGGAAACACTGAAGCTTTCTTT.

V is TRBV2 and J is TRBJ2-7; the D is unclear. V lost 10 bases, J lost 1 base, and 17 bases lay in between. The CDR3 is made up of 14 amino acids. In germline, CDR1 is SNHLY, CDR2 FYNNEI. The CDR3 nucleotides read TGTGCCACCGAGATCGGTCCAACTTCCTACGAGCAGTACTTC. It codes for CATEIGPTSYEQYF.

The chain carries TRBV24-1 and TRBJ2-2; the D gene is possibly TRBD2 (6 bases). The CDR3 length is 15 residues. The V gene lost 2 bases and the J gene lost 5 bases, with 11 bases spanning the gap. Germline lookup yields CDR1 KGHDR and CDR2 SFDVKD. CDR3 loop: CATSDSLGGTGELFF. CDR3 sequence (DNA): TGTGCCACCAGTGATTCCCTAGGAGGGACCGGGGAGCTGTTTTTT.

The rearrangement joins TRBV11-2 to TRBJ2-1, with D possibly TRBD2 on 5 matching bases. This CDR3 region has 12 residues. Germline CDR1 SGHAT, CDR2 FQNNGV. V lost 0 bases and J 10 bases, leaving 7 bases between the germline ends. The CDR3 nucleotides read TGTGCCAGCAGCTTAGATCGGAGGGAGCAGTTCTTC. As protein: CASSLDRREQFF.

The genes are TRBV30 and TRBJ2-1; TRBD1 is a possible D gene (6 bases). CDR3 length: 13 residues. The ends were cut back, 4 bases at V and 5 bases at J, with 12 bases in the middle. Germline loops: CDR1 GTSNPN, CDR2 SVGIG (reference sequence). This CDR3 is CAWTPHRDNEQFF. The DNA for the CDR3 is TGTGCCTGGACCCCGCACAGGGACAATGAGCAGTTCTTC. Full variable domain (outside the CDR3, taken from reference TRBV30 and TRBJ2-1): SQTIHQWPATLVQPVGSPLSLECTVEGTSNPNLYWYRQAAGRGLQLLFYSVGIGQISSEVPQNLSASRPQDRQFILSSKKLLLSDSGFYLCAWTPHRDNEQFFGPGTRLTVL.

The chain's CDR3 is CASSHETGAGANVLTF. In DNA form, the CDR3 reads TGCGCCAGCAGCCATGAAACAGGGGCTGGGGCCAACGTCCTGACTTTC. The chain uses TRBV4-3 and TRBJ2-6; 7 bases are shared with TRBD1. The CDR3 has 16 amino acids. Germline values: CDR1 LGHNA, CDR2 YSLEER. V lost 3 bases, J lost 2 bases, and 4 bases stayed unmatched.

The rearrangement joins TRBV11-2 to TRBJ2-7; D remains unclear. This CDR3 has 15 amino acids. The ends were cut back, 5 bases at V and 2 bases at J, with 16 bases in the middle. Germline CDR1 and CDR2: SGHAT and FQNNGV. The DNA of the CDR3 is TGTGCCAGCAGCATCCAGGTTAATCCCACCTACGAGCAGTACTTC. Its translation is CASSIQVNPTYEQYF.

The chain uses TRBV3-1 (or the pseudogene TRBV3-2) and TRBJ1-1; 8 positions agree with TRBD1. Trimming at V came to 4 bases and at J to 5 bases, leaving 6 bases not matched to a gene. The CDR3 is 14 residues long. The germline V gene encodes CDR1 LGHDT and CDR2 YNNKEL (reference sequence). CDR3 amino acids: CASSPAQGATEAFF. The CDR3 nucleotides read TGTGCCAGCAGCCCCGCTCAGGGGGCGACTGAAGCTTTCTTT.

To note about this clone: The germline gene is not matched at one end of the junction; a read error may be the cause. This sequence joins TRBV7-7 and TRBJ2-1; 7 nucleotides line up with TRBD2. Germline V gives CDR1 SSHAT, CDR2 FNYEAQ (reference sequence). The CDR3 length is 15 residues. CDR3 coding DNA: TGTGCTAGCAGCTCCCAGCGGGGACCGTACAATGAGCAGTTCTTC. Its protein is CASSSQRGPYNEQFF.

This clone was seen more than once but under ten times. V gene TRBV19 combines with J gene TRBJ1-4; possibly TRBD1 for D (6 bases). The CDR3 extends over 15 amino acids. From germline, CDR1 is LNHDA and CDR2 SQIVND (reference sequence). Between the trimmed V and J ends, which lost 3 bases and 5 bases, there was a span of 13 bases. The CDR3 DNA reads TGTGCCAGTAGTATCCAGGGGAATGCGAATGAAAAACTGTTTTTT. Its protein product is CASSIQGNANEKLFF.

Note on this clone: The junction differs from germline at one of its ends, possibly a read error. The chain employs TRBV7-8 and TRBJ1-2; 7 bases fit TRBD1. This CDR3 is built from 13 residues. Per the germline V gene, CDR1 is SGHVS and CDR2 is FQNEAQ. CDR3 region: CASSLVQGYVYTF. The CDR3 nucleotides read TGTGCCAGCAGCTTAGTACAGGGGTATGTCTACACCTTC.